Listed here are 6 T cell receptor beta chains from one sample, sequenced in a study of blood T cell repertoires in COVID-19. Generated by immunoSEQ multiplex PCR, the TCRdb table keeps only in-frame clones and is missing some. Of tens of thousands of clones in the sample, around 90% were seen once. Material for sequencing was peripheral blood. Every receptor here comes from an older woman with active COVID-19.

The V gene is TRBV7-8, the J gene TRBJ2-3, with 7 positions matching TRBD2. CDR1 is SGHVS and CDR2 is FQNEAQ in the germline V gene. V was pared by 8 bases and J by 0 bases, with 11 bases of the junction left unmatched. The CDR3 runs to 16 residues. In DNA form, the CDR3 reads TGTGCCAGCGCTCTGGTAGCGGGCTCTAGCACAGATACGCAGTATTTT. Protein product: CASALVAGSSTDTQYF.

This clone has only a few counts. This sequence joins TRBV10-2 and TRBJ1-1; D unresolved. Germline lookup yields CDR1 WSHSY and CDR2 SAAADI. The CDR3 contains 13 residues. The germline V and J ends were trimmed by 6 bases and 3 bases, with 11 bases remaining between them. The CDR3 protein is CASRYNRDTEAFF. CDR3 nucleotides: TGCGCCAGCAGATATAACAGAGACACTGAAGCTTTCTTT.

V usage is TRBV28 and J usage is TRBJ1-2; 7 bases map to TRBD1. With V trimmed by 6 bases and J by 4 bases, 5 bases remained unmatched. CDR3 size: 13 residues. In germline, CDR1 is MDHEN, CDR2 SYDVKM. CDR3 bases: TGTGCCAGCAGGGGTCGACAGGGCTATGGCTACACCTTC. Translating gives CASRGRQGYGYTF.

V gene TRBV5-1 combines with J gene TRBJ2-4; 8 nucleotides line up with TRBD1. The junction had 16 bases not matched to a gene; V was cut back by 4 bases and J by 7 bases. Germline V lookup: CDR1 SGHRS, CDR2 YFSETQ. The CDR3 extends over 17 amino acids. The CDR3 region is CASSARPAGQVWNIQYF. CDR3 DNA: TGCGCCAGCAGCGCACGTCCGGCGGGACAGGTTTGGAACATTCAGTACTTC.

The chain has TRBV5-1 and TRBJ1-5, with TRBD1 matching over 8 bases. After removal of 4 bases from V and 2 bases from J, the junction contained 2 bases not matched to a gene. CDR1 is SGHRS and CDR2 is YFSETQ in the germline V gene. The CDR3 has 14 residues. DNA of the CDR3: TGCGCCAGCAGCAAGACAGGGGGCAATCAGCCCCAGCATTTT. Protein: CASSKTGGNQPQHF.

This clone turned up a few times. The chain combines TRBV28 with TRBJ2-7; D gene unclear. The germline CDR1 and CDR2 sequences are MDHEN and SYDVKM. Deletions cut 3 bases from V and 1 base from J, with 7 bases between. The CDR3 runs 13 residues. The CDR3 here is CASSLAYSYEQYF. The CDR3 nucleotides are TGTGCCAGCAGTTTGGCTTATTCCTACGAGCAGTACTTC. Looking up the rest from reference TRBV28 and TRBJ2-7 gives the full variable domain: DVKVTQSSRYLVKRTGEKVFLECVQDMDHENMFWYRQDPGLGLRLIYFSYDVKMKEKGDIPEGYSVSREKKERFSLILESASTNQTSMYLCASSLAYSYEQYFGPGTRLTVT.